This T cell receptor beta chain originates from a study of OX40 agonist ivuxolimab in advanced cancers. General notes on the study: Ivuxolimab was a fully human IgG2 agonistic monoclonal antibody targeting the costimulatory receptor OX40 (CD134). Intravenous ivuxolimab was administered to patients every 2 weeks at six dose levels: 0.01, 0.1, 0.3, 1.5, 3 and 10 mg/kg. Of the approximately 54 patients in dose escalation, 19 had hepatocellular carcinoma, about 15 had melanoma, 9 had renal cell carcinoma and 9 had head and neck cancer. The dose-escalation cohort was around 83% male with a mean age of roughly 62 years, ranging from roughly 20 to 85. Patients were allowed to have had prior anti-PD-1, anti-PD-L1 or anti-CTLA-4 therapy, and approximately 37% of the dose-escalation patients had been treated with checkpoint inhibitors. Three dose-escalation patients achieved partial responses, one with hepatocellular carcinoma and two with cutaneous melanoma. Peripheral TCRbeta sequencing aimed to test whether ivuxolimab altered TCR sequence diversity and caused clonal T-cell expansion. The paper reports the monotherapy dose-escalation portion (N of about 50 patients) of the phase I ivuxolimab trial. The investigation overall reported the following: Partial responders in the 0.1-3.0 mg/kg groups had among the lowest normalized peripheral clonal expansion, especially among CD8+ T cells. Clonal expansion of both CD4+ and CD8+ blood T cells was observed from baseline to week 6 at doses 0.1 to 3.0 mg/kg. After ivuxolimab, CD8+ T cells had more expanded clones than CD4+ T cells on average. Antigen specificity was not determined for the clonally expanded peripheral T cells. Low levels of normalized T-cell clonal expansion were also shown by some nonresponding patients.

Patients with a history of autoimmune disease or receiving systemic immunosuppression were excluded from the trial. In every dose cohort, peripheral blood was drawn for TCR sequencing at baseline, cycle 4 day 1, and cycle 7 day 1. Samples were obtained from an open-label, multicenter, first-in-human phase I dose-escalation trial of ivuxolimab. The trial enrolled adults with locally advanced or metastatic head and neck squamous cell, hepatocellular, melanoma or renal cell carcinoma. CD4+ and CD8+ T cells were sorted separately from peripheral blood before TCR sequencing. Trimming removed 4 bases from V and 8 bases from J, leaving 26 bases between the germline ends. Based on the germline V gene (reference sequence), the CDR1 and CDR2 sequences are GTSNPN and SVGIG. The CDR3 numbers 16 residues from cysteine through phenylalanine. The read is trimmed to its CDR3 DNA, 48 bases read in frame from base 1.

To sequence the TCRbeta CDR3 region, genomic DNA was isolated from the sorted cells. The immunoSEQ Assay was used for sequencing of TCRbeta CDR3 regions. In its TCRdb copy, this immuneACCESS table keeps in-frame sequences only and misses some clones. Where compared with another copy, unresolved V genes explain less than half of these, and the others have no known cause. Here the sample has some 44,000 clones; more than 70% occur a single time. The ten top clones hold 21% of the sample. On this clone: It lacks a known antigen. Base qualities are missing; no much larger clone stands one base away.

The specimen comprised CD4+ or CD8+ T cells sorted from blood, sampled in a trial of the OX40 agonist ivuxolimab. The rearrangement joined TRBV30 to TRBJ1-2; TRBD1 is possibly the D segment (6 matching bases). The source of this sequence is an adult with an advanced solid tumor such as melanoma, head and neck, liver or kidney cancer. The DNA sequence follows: TGTGCCTGGATGGGTATAACGGACAGACAATTCTTAGGCTACACCTTC. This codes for CAWMGITDRQFLGYTF.